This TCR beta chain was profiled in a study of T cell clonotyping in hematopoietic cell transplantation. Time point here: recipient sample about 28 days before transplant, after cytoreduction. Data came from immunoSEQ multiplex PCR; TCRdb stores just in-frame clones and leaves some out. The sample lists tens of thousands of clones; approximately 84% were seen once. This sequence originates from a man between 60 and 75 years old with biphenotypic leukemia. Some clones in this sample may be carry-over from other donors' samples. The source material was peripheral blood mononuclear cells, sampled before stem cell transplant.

The CDR3 loop reads CASSPSTGTEAFF. CDR3 coding DNA: TGTGCCAGCAGCCCCTCGACGGGTACTGAAGCTTTCTTT. J is TRBJ1-1 and V is TRBV28; no reliable D call. The CDR3 contains 13 residues. Germline V gene data show CDR1 as MDHEN and CDR2 as SYDVKM. V was cut by 6 bases and J by 5 bases, with 13 bases left in between.